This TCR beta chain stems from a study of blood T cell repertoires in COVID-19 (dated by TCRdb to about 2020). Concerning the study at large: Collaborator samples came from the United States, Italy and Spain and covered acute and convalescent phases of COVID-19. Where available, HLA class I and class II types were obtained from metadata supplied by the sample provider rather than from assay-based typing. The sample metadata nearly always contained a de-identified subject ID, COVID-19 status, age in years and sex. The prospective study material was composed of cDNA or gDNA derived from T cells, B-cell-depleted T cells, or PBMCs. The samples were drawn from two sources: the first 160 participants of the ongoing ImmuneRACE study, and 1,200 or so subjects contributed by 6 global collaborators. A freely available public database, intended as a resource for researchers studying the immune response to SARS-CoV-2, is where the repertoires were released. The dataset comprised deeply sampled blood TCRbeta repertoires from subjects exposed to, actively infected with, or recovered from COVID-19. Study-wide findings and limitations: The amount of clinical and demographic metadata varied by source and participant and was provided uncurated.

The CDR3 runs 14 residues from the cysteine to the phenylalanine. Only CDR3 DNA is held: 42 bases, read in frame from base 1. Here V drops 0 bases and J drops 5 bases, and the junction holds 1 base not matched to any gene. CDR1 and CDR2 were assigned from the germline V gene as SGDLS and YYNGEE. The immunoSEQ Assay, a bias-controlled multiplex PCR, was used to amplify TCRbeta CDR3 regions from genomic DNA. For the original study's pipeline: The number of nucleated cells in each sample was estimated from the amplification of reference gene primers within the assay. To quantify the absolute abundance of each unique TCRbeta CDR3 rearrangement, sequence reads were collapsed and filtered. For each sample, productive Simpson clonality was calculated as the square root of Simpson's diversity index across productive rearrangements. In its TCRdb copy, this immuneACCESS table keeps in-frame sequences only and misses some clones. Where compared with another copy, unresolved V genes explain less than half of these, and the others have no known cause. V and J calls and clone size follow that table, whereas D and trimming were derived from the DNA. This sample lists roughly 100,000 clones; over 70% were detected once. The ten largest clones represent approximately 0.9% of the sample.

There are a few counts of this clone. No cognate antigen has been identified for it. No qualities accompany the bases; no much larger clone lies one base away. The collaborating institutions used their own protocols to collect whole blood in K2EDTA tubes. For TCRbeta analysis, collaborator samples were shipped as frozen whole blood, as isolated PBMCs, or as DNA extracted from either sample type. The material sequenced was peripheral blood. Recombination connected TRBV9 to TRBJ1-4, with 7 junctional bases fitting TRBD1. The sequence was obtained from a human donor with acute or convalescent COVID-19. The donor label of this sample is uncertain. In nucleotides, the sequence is TGTGCCAGCAGCGTAGGGACAGGAAATGAAAAACTGTTTTTT. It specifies CASSVGTGNEKLFF.